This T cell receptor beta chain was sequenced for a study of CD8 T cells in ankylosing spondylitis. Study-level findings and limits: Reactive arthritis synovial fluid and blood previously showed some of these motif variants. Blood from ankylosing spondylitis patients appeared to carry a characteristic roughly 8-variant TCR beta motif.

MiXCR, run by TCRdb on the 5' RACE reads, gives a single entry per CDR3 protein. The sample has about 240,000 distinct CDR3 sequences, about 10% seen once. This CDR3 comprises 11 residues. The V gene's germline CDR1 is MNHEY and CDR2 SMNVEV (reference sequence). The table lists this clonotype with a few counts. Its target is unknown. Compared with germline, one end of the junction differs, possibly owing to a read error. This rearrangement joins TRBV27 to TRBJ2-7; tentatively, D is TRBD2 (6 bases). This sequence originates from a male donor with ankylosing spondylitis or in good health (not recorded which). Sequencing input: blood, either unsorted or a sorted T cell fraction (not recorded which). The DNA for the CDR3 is TGTGCCAGCAGTACGGGACTGGGTGAGACCTTC. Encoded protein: CASSTGLGETF.